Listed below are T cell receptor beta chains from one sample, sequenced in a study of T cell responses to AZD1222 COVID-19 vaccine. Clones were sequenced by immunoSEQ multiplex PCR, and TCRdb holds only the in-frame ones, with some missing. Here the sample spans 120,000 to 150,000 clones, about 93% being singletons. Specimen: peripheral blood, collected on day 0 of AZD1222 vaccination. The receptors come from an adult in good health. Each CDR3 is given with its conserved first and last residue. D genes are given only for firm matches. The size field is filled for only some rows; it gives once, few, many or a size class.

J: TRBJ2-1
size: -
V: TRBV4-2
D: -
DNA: TGTGCCAGCAGCCCCCTGGGGAGCTCCTACAATGAGCAGTTCTTC
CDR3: CASSPLGSSYNEQFF

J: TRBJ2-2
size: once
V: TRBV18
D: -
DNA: TGTGCCAGCTCACCCATAACAACAAGTCAGGGGGAGCTGTTTTTT
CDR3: CASSPITTSQGELFF

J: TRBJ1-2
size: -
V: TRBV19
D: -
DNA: TGTGCCAGTAGTAAAGACCCTAACTATGGCTACACCTTC
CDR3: CASSKDPNYGYTF

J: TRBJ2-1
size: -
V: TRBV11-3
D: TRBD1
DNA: TGTGCCAGCAGCTTAGAAGGGACAGGGATGGGCAATGAGCAGTTCTTC
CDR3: CASSLEGTGMGNEQFF

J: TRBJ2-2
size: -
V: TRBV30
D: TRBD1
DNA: TGTGCGACCGGGACAGAGAACACCGGGGAGCTGTTTTTT
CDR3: CATGTENTGELFF

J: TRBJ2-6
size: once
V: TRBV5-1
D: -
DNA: TGCGCCAGCAGCTTGGGTTCCGGGGCCAACGTCCTGACTTTC
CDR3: CASSLGSGANVLTF

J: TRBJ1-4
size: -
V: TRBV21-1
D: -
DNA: TGTGCCAGCAGCAACAACAGGAGTGTCGCAACTAATGAAAAACTGTTTTTT
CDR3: CASSNNRSVATNEKLFF

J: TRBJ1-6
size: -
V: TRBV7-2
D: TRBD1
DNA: TGTGCCAGCAGCTCCACAATCAGATTACAGGGGGCTAATTCACCCCTCCACTTT
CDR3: CASSSTIRLQGANSPLHF

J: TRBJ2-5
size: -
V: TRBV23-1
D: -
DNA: TGCGCCAGCAGTCATTCAGGAGCTCAAGAGACCCAGTACTTC
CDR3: CASSHSGAQETQYF

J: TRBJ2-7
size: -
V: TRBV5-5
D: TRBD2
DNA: TGTGCCAGCAGGACTACTAGCGGGGGGGCCTATAGGCACTTC
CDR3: CASRTTSGGAYRHF

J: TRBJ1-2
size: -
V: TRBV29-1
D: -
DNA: TGCAGCGTTTGGGGCTGGGCTAACTATGGCTACACCTTC
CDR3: CSVWGWANYGYTF

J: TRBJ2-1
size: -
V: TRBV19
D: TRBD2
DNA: TGTGCCAGTAGTGGGAGGGCCCTCGAGCAGTTCTTC
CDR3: CASSGRALEQFF

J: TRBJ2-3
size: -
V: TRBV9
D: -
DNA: TGTGCCAGCAGCGCCCAGTCTAGCGCCGATACGCAGTATTTT
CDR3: CASSAQSSADTQYF

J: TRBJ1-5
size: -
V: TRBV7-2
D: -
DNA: TGTGCCAGCAGCTCTCAAGCCCTTCAGCCCCAGCATTTT
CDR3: CASSSQALQPQHF

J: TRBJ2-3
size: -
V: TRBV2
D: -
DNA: TGTGCCAGCAGGGACAGAGGTACGCAGTATTTT
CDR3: CASRDRGTQYF

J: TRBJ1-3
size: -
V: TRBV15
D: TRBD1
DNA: TGTGCCACCAGCGTAATTTTAGGGGGCAGCACTGGAAACACCATATATTTT
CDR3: CATSVILGGSTGNTIYF

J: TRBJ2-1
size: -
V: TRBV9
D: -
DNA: TGTGCCAGCAGCGACCAGTTTCAGAGCAGACACTCCCGGGGTGAGCAGTTCTTC
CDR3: CASSDQFQSRHSRGEQFF

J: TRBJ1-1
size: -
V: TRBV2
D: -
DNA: TGTGCCAGCAGTGAAATCGGGGGTCCTACAACGATCTTT
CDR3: CASSEIGGPTTIF

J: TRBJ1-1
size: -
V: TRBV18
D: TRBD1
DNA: TGTGCCAGCTCACCACTGACAGGGGGGAAGAACACTGAAGCTTTCTTT
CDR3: CASSPLTGGKNTEAFF

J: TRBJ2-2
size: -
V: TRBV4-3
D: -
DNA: TGCGCCAGCAGCCAAGTTCCAGGGTTCACCGGGGAGCTGTTTTTT
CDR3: CASSQVPGFTGELFF

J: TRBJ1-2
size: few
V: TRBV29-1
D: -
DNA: TGCAGCGTTGGGCATGCCGACTATGGCTACACCTTC
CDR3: CSVGHADYGYTF

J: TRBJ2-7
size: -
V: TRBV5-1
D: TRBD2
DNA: TGCGCCAGCAGCTTTACAACTAGCGGGAGGCCCCACGAGCAGTACTTC
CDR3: CASSFTTSGRPHEQYF

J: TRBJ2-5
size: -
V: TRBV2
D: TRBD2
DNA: TGTGCCAGCAGGGCTAGCGGGAGCGGGCTAGGTTCCTTCTACTTC
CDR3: CASRASGSGLGSFYF

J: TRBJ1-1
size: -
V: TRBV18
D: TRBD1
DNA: TGTGCCAGCTCACCGCAGGGGGCTAGGAACACTGAAGCTTTCTTT
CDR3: CASSPQGARNTEAFF

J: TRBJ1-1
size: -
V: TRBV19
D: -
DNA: TGTGCCAGTAGTCAACGGCCGAACACTGAAGCTTTCTTT
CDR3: CASSQRPNTEAFF

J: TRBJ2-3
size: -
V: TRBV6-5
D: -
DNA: TGTGCCAGCAGTCAATTAGGAGAGGGCACAGATACGCAGTATTTT
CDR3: CASSQLGEGTDTQYF

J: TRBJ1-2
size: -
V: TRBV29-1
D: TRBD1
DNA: TGCAGCGTCCGACAGGGGGCCGGTGGCTACACCTTC
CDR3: CSVRQGAGGYTF

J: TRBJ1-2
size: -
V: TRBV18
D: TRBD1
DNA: TGTGCCAGCTCACCGCCTTCCGGGACAGGGTTTCTGGGCTACACCTTC
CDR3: CASSPPSGTGFLGYTF

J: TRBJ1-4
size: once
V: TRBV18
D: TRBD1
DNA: TGTGCCAGCTCACCTCAAGGGGGCGCTTTCTACAAACGAAATGAAAAACTGTTTTTT
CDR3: CASSPQGGAFYKRNEKLFF

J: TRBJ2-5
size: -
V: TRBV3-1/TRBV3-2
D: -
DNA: TGTGCCAGCAGCCGTGGCTCAGGGAGAATGGAGACCCAGTACTTC
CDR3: CASSRGSGRMETQYF

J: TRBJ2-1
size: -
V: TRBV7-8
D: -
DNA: TGTGCCAGCAGCGGAGGGCAGGGGAGAGGTGAGCAGTTCTTC
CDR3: CASSGGQGRGEQFF

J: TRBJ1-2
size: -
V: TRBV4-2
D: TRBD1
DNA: TGTGCCAGCAGCCAAGAAGGGGACAGGCACTACACCTTC
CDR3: CASSQEGDRHYTF

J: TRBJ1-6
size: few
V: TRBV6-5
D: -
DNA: TGTGCCAGCACGGACCGCTCCTATAATTCACCCCTCCACTTT
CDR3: CASTDRSYNSPLHF

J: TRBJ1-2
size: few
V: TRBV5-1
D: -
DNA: TGCGCCAGCAGCTTGGAGCAGGGTAACTATGGCTACACCTTC
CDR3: CASSLEQGNYGYTF

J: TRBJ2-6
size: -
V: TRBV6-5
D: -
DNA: TGTGCCAGCAGTTATGTGTCTTCTGGGGCCAACGTCCTGACTTTC
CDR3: CASSYVSSGANVLTF

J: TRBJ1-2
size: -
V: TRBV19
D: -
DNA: TGTGCCAGTAGTACCCCCGAACACAGATTATCTTATGGCTACACCTTC
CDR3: CASSTPEHRLSYGYTF

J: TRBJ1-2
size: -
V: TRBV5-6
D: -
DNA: TGTGCCAGCAGCTCGCAAGACGGGACATTGTATGGCTACACCTTC
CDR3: CASSSQDGTLYGYTF

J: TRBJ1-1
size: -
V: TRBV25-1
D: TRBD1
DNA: TGTGCCAGCAGTCCAGGGGGCGCGGGGGCTTTCTTT
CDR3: CASSPGGAGAFF

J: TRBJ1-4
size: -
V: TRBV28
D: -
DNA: TGTGCCAGCACCTCTAGGGGTTTAAATGAAAAACTGTTTTTT
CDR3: CASTSRGLNEKLFF

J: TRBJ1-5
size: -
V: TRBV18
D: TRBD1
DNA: TGTGCCAGCTCACCCCAGGGGGGCAATCAGCCCCAGCATTTT
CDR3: CASSPQGGNQPQHF

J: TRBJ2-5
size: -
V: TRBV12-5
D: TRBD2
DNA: TGTGCTAGTGGTTTGGCGAGCGGGACCTACCAAGAGACCCAGTACTTC
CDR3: CASGLASGTYQETQYF

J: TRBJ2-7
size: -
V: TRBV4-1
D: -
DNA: TGCGCCAGCAGCCAAGACGACCTCTCCTACGAGCAGTACTTC
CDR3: CASSQDDLSYEQYF

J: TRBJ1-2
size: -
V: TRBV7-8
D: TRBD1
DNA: TGTGCCAGCAGCCTGACAGGGGCCGGCTACACCTTC
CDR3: CASSLTGAGYTF

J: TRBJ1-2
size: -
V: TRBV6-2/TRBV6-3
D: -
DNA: TGTGCCAGCAGTTACTCAATTGGTGGAGGAGGCTACACCTTC
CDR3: CASSYSIGGGGYTF

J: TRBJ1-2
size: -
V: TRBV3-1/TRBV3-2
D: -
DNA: TGTGCCAGCAGCCAAGATTCAGGGTATGGCTACACCTTC
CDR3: CASSQDSGYGYTF

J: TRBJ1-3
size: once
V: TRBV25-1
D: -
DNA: TGTGCCAGCAGTACTGGAAACACCATATATTTT
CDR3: CASSTGNTIYF

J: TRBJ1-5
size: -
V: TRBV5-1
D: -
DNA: TGCGCCAGCAGAGAGGGACCTTTCAATCAGCCCCAGCATTTT
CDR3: CASREGPFNQPQHF

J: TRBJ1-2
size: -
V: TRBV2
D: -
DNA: TGTGCCAGCAGTGAAGATTCCTCGGGCACCTTC
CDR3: CASSEDSSGTF